This TCR beta chain originates from a study of CD8 T cells in ankylosing spondylitis. Overall study results and limits: One TCR beta motif, made up of roughly eight highly homologous variants, appeared characteristic of ankylosing spondylitis blood. It was reported that disease-linked clones were significantly enriched in matched ankylosing spondylitis synovial fluid. Prior work had noted some motif variants in reactive arthritis blood and synovial fluid.

For this clonotype: The antigen is undetermined.

TCRdb called the 5' RACE reads again in MiXCR, with one record for every CDR3 protein. The sample has 270,000 or so distinct CDR3 sequences, 15% to 20% seen once. The sample was blood, either unsorted or a sorted T cell fraction (not recorded which). The TCR was taken from a male donor with ankylosing spondylitis or in good health (not recorded which).

CDR3 residues: CASHEPETSGETQYF. In DNA, the CDR3 is TGTGCCAGCCACGAACCGGAGACTAGCGGGGAGACCCAGTACTTC. The rearrangement links TRBV7-2 to TRBJ2-5; 10 bases agree with TRBD2. The CDR3 consists of 15 residues. V lost 8 bases and J lost 5; bases outside the gene matches: 11. Germline-derived CDR1 and CDR2 are SGHTA and FQGNSA.